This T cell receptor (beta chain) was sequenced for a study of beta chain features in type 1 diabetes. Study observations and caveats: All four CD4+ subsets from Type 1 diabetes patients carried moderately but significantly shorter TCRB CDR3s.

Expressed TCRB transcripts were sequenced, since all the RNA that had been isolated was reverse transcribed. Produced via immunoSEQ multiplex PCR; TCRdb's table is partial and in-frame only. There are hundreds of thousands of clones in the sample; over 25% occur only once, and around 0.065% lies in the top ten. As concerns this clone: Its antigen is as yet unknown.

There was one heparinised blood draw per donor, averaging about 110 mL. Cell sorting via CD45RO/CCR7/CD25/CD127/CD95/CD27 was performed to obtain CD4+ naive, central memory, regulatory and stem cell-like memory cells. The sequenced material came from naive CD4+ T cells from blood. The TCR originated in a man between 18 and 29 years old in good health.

The CDR3 is CASSWRTGQQPQHF. The CDR3 DNA reads as TGTGCCAGCAGCTGGAGGACAGGGCAGCAGCCCCAGCATTTT. The rearrangement links TRBV7-2 to TRBJ1-5, with TRBD1 matching over 8 bases. This CDR3 is 14 amino acids long. V trimming: 4 bases; J trimming: 7 bases; junction bases outside the gene matches: 6. CDR1 and CDR2 from the germline V gene are SGHTA and FQGNSA.